This record looks at one T cell receptor beta chain sequence and its context. Its antigen is not known. Profiling relied on immunoSEQ multiplex PCR, and the TCRdb table lists in-frame clones only, not all of them. The sample contains about 41,000 clones, about 87% of which appear only once. These data come from a study of OX40 agonist ivuxolimab in advanced cancers. Findings and caveats of the study: Determination of antigen specificity was not performed for the expanded peripheral T cells. Clonal expansion in partial responders at 0.1-3.0 mg/kg ranked among the lowest.

CDR3 size: 13 residues. The germline V gene has CDR1 MDHEN and CDR2 SYDVKM. Trimming left V 4 bases short and J 0 bases short, with 7 bases between. Sequencing used CD4+ or CD8+ T cells sorted from blood, obtained in a trial of the OX40 agonist ivuxolimab. The chain employs TRBV28 and TRBJ2-7; a possible D gene is TRBD1 (5 bases). The sequence was collected from an adult with an advanced solid tumor such as melanoma, head and neck, liver or kidney cancer. CDR3 residues: CASSWGGSYEQYF. The DNA of the CDR3 is TGTGCCAGCAGTTGGGGCGGCTCCTACGAGCAGTACTTC. The full variable domain, with the rest looked up from reference TRBV28 and TRBJ2-7, is DVKVTQSSRYLVKRTGEKVFLECVQDMDHENMFWYRQDPGLGLRLIYFSYDVKMKEKGDIPEGYSVSREKKERFSLILESASTNQTSMYLCASSWGGSYEQYFGPGTRLTVT.